Many counts were recorded for the clone carrying this TCR beta chain. TCRdb recomputed calls from the reads with MiXCR, one row per CDR3 protein. The table shows roughly 500,000 distinct CDR3 sequences, with 16% occurring only once. Germline V gene lookup returns CDR1 SGDLS and CDR2 YYNGEE. The CDR3 contains 14 residues. Trimming shortened V by 0 bases and J by 0 bases, and 4 bases separated the two germline ends. The data were obtained in a study of T cell repertoires in cytomegalovirus infection. The V and J genes are TRBV9 and TRBJ1-5; D uncertain. The material sequenced was CD8+ T cells from PBMCs. This clonotype was obtained from a human donor in good health (CMV status not recorded). Some clones in this sample may be carry-over from other donors' samples. Written as DNA, the CDR3 is TGTGCCAGCAGCGTAGGGGATAGCAATCAGCCCCAGCATTTT. Protein sequence: CASSVGDSNQPQHF.